Presented here are 6 T cell receptor beta chains from one specimen sequenced in a study of T-cell memory formation after mild COVID-19. TCRdb re-derived calls from the 5' RACE reads in MiXCR, one entry per CDR3 protein. The table has under 200,000 distinct CDR3 sequences, around 30% seen once. The specimen was PBMCs or a T cell subset sorted from them (not recorded which). The receptor source for this set is an adult woman who had mild COVID-19 (a few samples of this study predate the infection). Cell type and time point are not known.

The CDR3 reads CASSEDRLTPSGANVLTF. The CDR3 nucleotides read TGTGCCAGCAGCGAAGACCGTTTAACCCCCTCTGGGGCCAACGTCCTGACTTTC. The chain carries TRBV9 and TRBJ2-6; unclear D gene. Germline values: CDR1 SGDLS, CDR2 YYNGEE. Between the trimmed V and J ends, which lost 3 bases and 0 bases, there was a span of 16 bases. The CDR3 has 18 amino acids.

This sequence joins TRBV7-2 and TRBJ1-1, with D maybe TRBD1 (5 bases). The germline gives CDR1 SGHTA, CDR2 FQGNSA. V lost 5 bases, J lost 4 bases, and 20 bases lay in between. The CDR3 is made up of 16 amino acids. The CDR3 sequence: CASSPGGRGRPTEAFF. The DNA for the CDR3 is TGTGCCAGCAGCCCCGGGGGGAGGGGTCGTCCCACTGAAGCTTTCTTT. Full variable domain (missing parts from reference TRBV7-2 and TRBJ1-1): GAGVSQSPSNKVTEKGKDVELRCDPISGHTALYWYRQSLGQGLEFLIYFQGNSAPDKSGLPSDRFSAERTGGSVSTLTIQRTQQEDSAVYLCASSPGGRGRPTEAFFGQGTRLTVV.

CDR3 region: CASSLGQYNEQFF. The CDR3 bases are TGCGCCAGCAGCTTGGGGCAGTACAATGAGCAGTTCTTC. The chain links TRBV5-1 to TRBJ2-1; D remains unclear. With 0 bases removed from V and 4 bases from J, the gap between germline ends came to 5 bases. CDR1 is SGHRS, CDR2 YFSETQ, per germline. The CDR3 extends over 13 amino acids. Looking up the rest from reference TRBV5-1 and TRBJ2-1 gives the full variable domain: KAGVTQTPRYLIKTRGQQVTLSCSPISGHRSVSWYQQTPGQGLQFLFEYFSETQRNKGNFPGRFSGRQFSNSRSEMNVSTLELGDSALYLCASSLGQYNEQFFGPGTRLTVL.

The rearrangement joins TRBV27 to TRBJ2-5, with D maybe TRBD1 (6 bases). This CDR3 comprises 15 residues. The germline V and J ends were trimmed by 4 bases and 1 base, with 13 bases remaining between them. Germline loops: CDR1 MNHEY, CDR2 SMNVEV (reference sequence). Written as DNA, the CDR3 is TGTGCCAGCAGTTACCAGGGACACCTCCAAGAGACCCAGTACTTC. This sequence encodes CASSYQGHLQETQYF.

This clonotype has only a few counts. J is TRBJ2-5 and V is TRBV21-1; TRBD2 is the table's D call and was not checked against the DNA. TRBV21-1 is annotated as a pseudogene. The CDR3 is 17 residues long. CDR3 loop: CASSKKRGGVAEETQYF. CDR3 DNA sequence: TGTGCCAGCAGCAAGAAGAGGGGAGGAGTAGCGGAAGAGACCCAGTACTTC.

There are a few counts of this clonotype. V and J are TRBV5-1 and TRBJ2-2; 7 nucleotides line up with TRBD1. Trimming took 4 bases from V and 3 from J; bases not matched to a gene: 3. Germline V gives CDR1 SGHRS, CDR2 YFSETQ. This CDR3 is 14 amino acids long. DNA for the CDR3: TGCGCCAGCAGCCTACAGGGGTACACCGGGGAGCTGTTTTTT. This gives the protein CASSLQGYTGELFF.